This T cell receptor (beta chain) was obtained from a study of radiation and T cells in renal cell carcinoma. Study summary: Nephrectomy followed 15 Gy stereotactic body radiation by 4 weeks.

CDR3 length equals 15 residues. Per the germline V gene, CDR1 is LNHDA and CDR2 is SQIVND (reference sequence). V was shortened by 5 bases and J by 0 bases, with 11 bases between the two germline ends. Indicated time point: baseline pretreatment blood. The treatment denotes: 15 Gy SBRT to primary tumor, nephrectomy 4 weeks later. Serial blood draws occurred at baseline and 2 and 4 weeks post-SBRT. Only in-frame clones appear in the TCRdb table, and some are missing; sequencing was by immunoSEQ multiplex PCR. This table has approximately 100,000 clones, about 86% appearing once. This material consisted of blood, taken from a patient whose treatment included radiotherapy and nephrectomy. The chain recombines TRBV19 with TRBJ1-3; D call uncertain. This clonotype originated in a man aged 50-59 years with renal cell carcinoma. The CDR3 bases are TGTGCCAGTAGTGCAGGACGCCTCTCTGGAAACACCATATATTTT. Its translation is CASSAGRLSGNTIYF.